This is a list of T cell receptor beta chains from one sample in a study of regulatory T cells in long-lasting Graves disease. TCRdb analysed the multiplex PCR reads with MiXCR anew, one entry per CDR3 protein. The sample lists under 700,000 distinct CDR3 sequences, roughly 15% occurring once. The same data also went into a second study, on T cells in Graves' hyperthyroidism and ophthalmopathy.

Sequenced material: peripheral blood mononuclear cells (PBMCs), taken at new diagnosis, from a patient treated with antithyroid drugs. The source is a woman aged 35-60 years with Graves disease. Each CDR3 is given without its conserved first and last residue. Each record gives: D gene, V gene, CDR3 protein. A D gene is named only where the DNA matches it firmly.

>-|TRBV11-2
ASSFLMSSYNSPLH
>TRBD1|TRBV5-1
ASSFSTGTATGELF
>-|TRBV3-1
ASSQDLGLGGNTIY
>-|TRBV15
ATSRVGGKLF
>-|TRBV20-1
SVSGLGNYEQY
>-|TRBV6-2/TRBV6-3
ASSYSDGTLPNTGELF
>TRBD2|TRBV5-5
ASSLSGRSAPDTQY
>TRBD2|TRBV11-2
ASNWRGVSTDTQY
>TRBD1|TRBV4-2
ASSQGTGTGGSANEKLF
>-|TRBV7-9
ASSLEGTGDEKLF
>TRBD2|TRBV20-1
SGEGASGARGEQY
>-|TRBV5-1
ASSRTETGGGYT
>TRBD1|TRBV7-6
ASSLTGGDRGYEQY
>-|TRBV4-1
ASSQGQEIAYSNQPQH
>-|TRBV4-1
ASSQEGVGGHSNEKLF
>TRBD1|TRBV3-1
ASSQGYYQDRAPHSNYGCT
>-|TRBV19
ASSSQGSGEKLF
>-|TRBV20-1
SASLGYQETQY
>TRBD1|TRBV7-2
ASSFSTGFGDTQY
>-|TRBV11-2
ASSFDRLSYEQY
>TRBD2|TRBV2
ASMETSGATDTQY
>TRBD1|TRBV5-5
ASSLRQGDIGELF
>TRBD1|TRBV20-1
SVRAAGGTSGTEAF
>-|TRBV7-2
ASSSTGFYGYT